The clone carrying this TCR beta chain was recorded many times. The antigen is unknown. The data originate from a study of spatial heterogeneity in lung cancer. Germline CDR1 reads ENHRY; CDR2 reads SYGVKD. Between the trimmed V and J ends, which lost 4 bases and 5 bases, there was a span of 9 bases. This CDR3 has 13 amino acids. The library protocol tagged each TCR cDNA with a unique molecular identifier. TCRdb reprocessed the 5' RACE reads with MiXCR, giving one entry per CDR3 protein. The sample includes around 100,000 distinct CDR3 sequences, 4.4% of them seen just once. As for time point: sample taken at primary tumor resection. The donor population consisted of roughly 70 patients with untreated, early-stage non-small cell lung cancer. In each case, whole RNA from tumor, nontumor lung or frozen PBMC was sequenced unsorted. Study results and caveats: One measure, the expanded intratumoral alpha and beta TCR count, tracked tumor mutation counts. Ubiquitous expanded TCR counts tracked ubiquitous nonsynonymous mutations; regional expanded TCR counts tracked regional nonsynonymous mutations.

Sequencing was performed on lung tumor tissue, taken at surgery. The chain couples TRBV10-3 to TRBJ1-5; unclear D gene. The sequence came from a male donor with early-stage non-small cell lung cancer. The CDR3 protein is CAISVDRDQPQHF. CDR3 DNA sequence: TGTGCCATCAGTGTGGACCGCGATCAGCCCCAGCATTTT.